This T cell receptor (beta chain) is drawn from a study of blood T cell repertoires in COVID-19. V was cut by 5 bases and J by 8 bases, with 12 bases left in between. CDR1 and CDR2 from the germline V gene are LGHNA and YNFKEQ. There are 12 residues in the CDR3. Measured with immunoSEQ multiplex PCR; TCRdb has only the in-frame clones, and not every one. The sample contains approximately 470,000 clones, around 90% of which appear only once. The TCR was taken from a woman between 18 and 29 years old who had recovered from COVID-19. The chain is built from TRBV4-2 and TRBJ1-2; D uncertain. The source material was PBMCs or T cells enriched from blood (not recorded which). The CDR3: CASSGLGWGYTF. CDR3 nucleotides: TGTGCCAGCAGCGGACTTGGATGGGGCTACACCTTC.